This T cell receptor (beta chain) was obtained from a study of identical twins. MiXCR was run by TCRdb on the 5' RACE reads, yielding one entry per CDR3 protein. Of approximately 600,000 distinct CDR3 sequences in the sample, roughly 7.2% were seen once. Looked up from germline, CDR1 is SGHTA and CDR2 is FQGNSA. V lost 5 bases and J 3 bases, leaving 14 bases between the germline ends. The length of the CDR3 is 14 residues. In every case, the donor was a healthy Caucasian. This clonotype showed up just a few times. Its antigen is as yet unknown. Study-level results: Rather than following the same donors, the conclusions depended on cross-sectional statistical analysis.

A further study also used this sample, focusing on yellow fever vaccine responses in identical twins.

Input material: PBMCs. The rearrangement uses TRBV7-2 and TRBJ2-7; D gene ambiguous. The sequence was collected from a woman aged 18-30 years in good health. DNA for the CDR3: TGTGCCAGCAGCACATTAGCAAGTGGCTACGAGCAGTACTTC. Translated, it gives CASSTLASGYEQYF.